The next 27 T cell receptor beta chains were all read from a single sample in a study of cytomegalovirus exposure and HLA in healthy donors. Primers: 60 Vbeta forward and 13 Jbeta reverse. The protocol was immunoSEQ multiplex PCR, while the TCRdb copy is restricted to in-frame clones and leaves out a portion. The table records more than 150,000 clones, around 80% of them present only once. Sequenced sample: PBMCs. The receptors were gathered from a man younger than 30 in good health and CMV-seronegative.

The chain joins TRBV2 to TRBJ2-5; D is perhaps TRBD1 (5 bases). V was clipped by 7 bases and J by 4 bases, with 16 bases between them. CDR3 length: 14 residues. The germline gives CDR1 SNHLY, CDR2 FYNNEI. This CDR3 is CASTLQGVPETQYF. For the CDR3, the DNA is TGTGCCAGCACCCTACAAGGGGTACCAGAGACCCAGTACTTC.

This clone is a singleton in its sample. The chain is built from TRBV6-5 and TRBJ1-1, with a possible D match to TRBD1 (6 bases). The V end lost 5 bases, the J end lost 1 base, and 11 bases lay between the germline ends. This CDR3 contains 14 residues. The V gene's germline CDR1 is MNHEY and CDR2 SVGAGI. CDR3: CASSNRVGNTEAFF. The CDR3 nucleotides are TGTGCCAGCAGTAACAGGGTGGGGAACACTGAAGCTTTCTTT.

This sequence joins TRBV18 and TRBJ2-5, with D possibly TRBD1 on 5 matching bases. The CDR3 covers 13 residues. V was clipped by 2 bases and J by 4 bases, with 8 bases between them. Germline-derived CDR1 and CDR2 are KGHSH and LQKENI. The CDR3 DNA sequence: TGTGCCAGCTCACCAGCAGGGCGAGAGACCCAGTACTTC. Translating gives CASSPAGRETQYF.

This clone was recorded only once. V and J are TRBV5-5 and TRBJ2-2; 7 nucleotides line up with TRBD2. CDR3 length equals 17 residues. The V segment lost 4 bases and the J segment 2 bases; nucleotides outside the gene matches: 11. Looked up from germline, CDR1 is SGHKS and CDR2 is YYEKEE (reference sequence). DNA for the CDR3: TGTGCCAGCAGCGCATGGCTCCAGCGGGGCAACACCGGGGAGCTGTTTTTT. Its protein product is CASSAWLQRGNTGELFF.

The gene calls are TRBV13 and TRBJ2-5; maybe TRBD2 (6 bases). This CDR3 is built from 16 residues. V was clipped by 4 bases and J by 0 bases, with 15 bases between them. CDR1 and CDR2 from the germline V gene are PRHDT and FYEKMQ (reference sequence). The CDR3 region is CASSSPLAGYQETQYF. The CDR3 DNA reads TGTGCCAGCAGCTCGCCCCTGGCGGGGTACCAAGAGACCCAGTACTTC. Drawing the rest from reference TRBV13 and TRBJ2-5, the complete variable domain is AAGVIQSPRHLIKEKRETATLKCYPIPRHDTVYWYQQGPGQDPQFLISFYEKMQSDKGSIPDRFSAQQFSDYHSELNMSSLELGDSALYFCASSSPLAGYQETQYFGPGTRLLVL.

This sequence joins TRBV7-2 and TRBJ1-2, with D possibly being TRBD1 (5 bases). Germline V gene lookup returns CDR1 SGHTA and CDR2 FQGNSA. The CDR3 totals 16 residues. V dropped 1 base and J dropped 4 bases, with 16 bases sitting between them. In DNA form, the CDR3 reads TGTGCCAGCAGCTTAGGGGGCGCCGACCCCTTCTATGGCTACACCTTC. This translates into CASSLGGADPFYGYTF.

This clone was observed a few times. The rearrangement uses TRBV5-6 and TRBJ1-5; D unclear. Germline V gene data show CDR1 as SGHDT and CDR2 as YYEEEE. Trimming removed 0 bases from V and 3 bases from J, with 10 bases in between. The CDR3 covers 15 residues. The CDR3 sequence: CASSLARQVNQPQHF. CDR3 coding DNA: TGTGCCAGCAGCTTGGCCCGGCAGGTCAATCAGCCCCAGCATTTT.

The chain combines TRBV27 with TRBJ1-4; D is undetermined. The CDR3 loop spans 18 amino acids. In germline, CDR1 is MNHEY, CDR2 SMNVEV (reference sequence). V lost 1 base to trimming and J lost 2 bases, with 17 bases between them. The CDR3 DNA follows: TGTGCCAGCAGTTTATATTATTTGGAAGGAGCTACTAATGAAAAACTGTTTTTT. This translates into CASSLYYLEGATNEKLFF.

In regard to this clone: Other DNA sequences from this sample encode an identical CDR3 as well. The rearrangement uses TRBV27 and TRBJ1-2, with TRBD1 identical over 8 bases. CDR3 length: 13 residues. The J segment lost 7 bases and the V segment lost 5 bases, leaving 6 bases of the junction unmatched. Per the germline V gene, CDR1 is MNHEY and CDR2 is SMNVEV (reference sequence). CDR3 in amino acids: CASSLRGRGGYTF. The CDR3 bases are TGTGCCAGCAGTCTCAGGGGGCGCGGTGGCTACACCTTC.

This clone was detected once. The rearrangement uses TRBV15 and TRBJ1-5, with 11 bases identical to TRBD1. V lost 5 bases, J lost 5 bases, and 5 bases stayed unmatched. This CDR3 has 15 amino acids. The germline V gene encodes CDR1 LNHNV and CDR2 YYDKDF (reference sequence). CDR3: CATSLRDRGDQPQHF. The CDR3 coding sequence is TGTGCCACCAGCTTACGGGACAGGGGGGATCAGCCCCAGCATTTT.

This clone has only a few counts. CDR3 sequence reads: CASSYPGSGNQPQHF. Here the CDR3 DNA reads TGTGCCAGCAGTTACCCAGGGTCGGGCAATCAGCCCCAGCATTTT. The chain couples TRBV6-6 to TRBJ1-5; perhaps TRBD1 as D (5 bases). With 2 bases removed from V and 2 bases from J, the gap between germline ends came to 10 bases. This CDR3 spans 15 amino acids. From germline, CDR1 is MNHNY and CDR2 SVGAGI (reference sequence).

This clone was seen only a few times. The J gene is TRBJ1-2, the V gene TRBV19, with D unclear. CDR1 and CDR2 (germline): LNHDA, SQIVND (reference sequence). The CDR3 is 13 residues long. The germline V and J ends were trimmed by 2 bases and 4 bases, with 8 bases remaining between them. CDR3 bases: TGTGCCAGTAGTATAATTGGAGCCTATGGCTACACCTTC. It codes for CASSIIGAYGYTF.

J is TRBJ2-1 and V is TRBV5-1, with 14 nucleotides matching TRBD2. The length of the CDR3 is 18 residues. Germline trimming cut 0 bases from V and 8 bases from J; bases unmatched to any gene: 10. Germline loops: CDR1 SGHRS, CDR2 YFSETQ. For the CDR3, the DNA is TGCGCCAGCAGCTTGGGTCGGATGGGACTAGCGGGAGTAGATGAGCAGTTCTTC. Encoded protein: CASSLGRMGLAGVDEQFF.

The genes are TRBV6-1 and TRBJ2-7, with D maybe TRBD1 (6 bases). The CDR3 runs to 13 residues. V lost 10 bases and J lost 2, with 15 bases in between. The germline gives CDR1 MNHNS, CDR2 SASEGT. This chain's CDR3 is CATTPGTPYEQYF. The CDR3 region has the DNA TGTGCCACTACACCCGGGACACCCTACGAGCAGTACTTC.

This clone was detected once. The J gene is TRBJ1-2, the V gene TRBV30, with TRBD1 matching over 10 bases. There are 14 residues in the CDR3. The germline V gene encodes CDR1 GTSNPN and CDR2 SVGIG (reference sequence). Losses at the gene ends were 2 bases for V and 5 bases for J; bases not matched to a gene: 5. The CDR3 DNA sequence: TGTGCCTGGAGTCCGACAGGGGGCTTTTATGGCTACACCTTC. It encodes CAWSPTGGFYGYTF. The full variable domain, in which reference TRBV30 and TRBJ1-2 provide the parts outside the CDR3, is SQTIHQWPATLVQPVGSPLSLECTVEGTSNPNLYWYRQAAGRGLQLLFYSVGIGQISSEVPQNLSASRPQDRQFILSSKKLLLSDSGFYLCAWSPTGGFYGYTFGSGTRLTVV.

The chain combines TRBV19 with TRBJ2-4, with TRBD1 as a possible D gene (6 bases). The CDR3 covers 14 residues. V gave up 5 bases and J gave up 5 bases, with 13 bases separating them. The germline V gene encodes CDR1 LNHDA and CDR2 SQIVND (reference sequence). CDR3 in DNA: TGTGCCAGTAGTGGGCAAGGACAGCAAAACATTCAGTACTTC. Encoded protein: CASSGQGQQNIQYF.

The sample holds one count of this clone. The rearrangement links TRBV2 to TRBJ2-7, with a weak D call TRBD1 (7 bases). The germline V and J ends were trimmed by 7 bases and 0 bases, with 13 bases remaining between them. The CDR3 sequence is 14 residues long. Germline lookup yields CDR1 SNHLY and CDR2 FYNNEI. The CDR3 DNA reads as TGTGCCAGCACGCCAGGGGGGACCTCCTACGAGCAGTACTTC. Translation: CASTPGGTSYEQYF.

The genes are TRBV7-9 and TRBJ1-4, with 10 positions matching TRBD1. In germline, CDR1 is SEHNR, CDR2 FQNEAQ (reference sequence). The V gene end was trimmed by 5 bases and the J gene end by 4 bases; junction bases not matched to a gene: 7. There are 16 residues in the CDR3. In DNA, the CDR3 is TGTGCCAGCAGCCCGGGACAGGGGTCCTTTAATGAAAAACTGTTTTTT. Its translation is CASSPGQGSFNEKLFF.

This chain uses TRBV7-8 with TRBJ1-5, with a tentative D call TRBD1 (5 bases). Germline values: CDR1 SGHVS, CDR2 FQNEAQ. The V gene lost 5 bases and the J gene lost 2 bases, with 19 bases spanning the gap. The CDR3 consists of 17 residues. The CDR3 is CASSTSRRGGGNQPQHF. CDR3 sequence (DNA): TGTGCCAGCAGCACGTCCCGGCGGGGAGGGGGCAATCAGCCCCAGCATTTT.

J is TRBJ2-3 and V is TRBV5-1; 8 nucleotides align to TRBD2. J lost 6 bases, V lost 3 bases, and 12 bases had no gene match. The CDR3 sequence is 16 residues long. Looked up from germline, CDR1 is SGHRS and CDR2 is YFSETQ. CDR3 region: CASSWDWSGGRDTQYF. CDR3 sequence (DNA): TGCGCCAGCAGCTGGGATTGGAGCGGGGGTAGGGATACGCAGTATTTT.

CDR3 residues: CASRMTGADQPQHF. CDR3 DNA sequence: TGTGCCAGCAGAATGACAGGGGCTGATCAGCCCCAGCATTTT. This chain links TRBV6-5 with TRBJ1-5, with TRBD1 matching 8 bases. The germline V gene encodes CDR1 MNHEY and CDR2 SVGAGI. The length of the CDR3 is 14 residues. The V gene end was trimmed by 6 bases and the J gene end by 5 bases; junction bases not matched to a gene: 6.

V is TRBV5-5 and J is TRBJ2-7, with 11 bases lining up with TRBD1. The CDR3 has 15 residues. Germline V gene sequence: CDR1 SGHKS, CDR2 YYEKEE (reference sequence). With V trimmed by 6 bases and J by 7 bases, 12 bases remained unmatched. CDR3 region: CASNKIGQGAWEQYF. DNA of the CDR3: TGTGCCAGCAACAAAATCGGACAGGGGGCTTGGGAGCAGTACTTC.

V usage is TRBV4-2 and J usage is TRBJ1-4; a possible D gene is TRBD1 (6 bases). The ends were cut back, 1 base at V and 5 bases at J, with 11 bases in the middle. Germline-derived CDR1 and CDR2 are LGHNA and YNFKEQ. The length of the CDR3 is 15 residues. The CDR3 nucleotides are TGTGCCAGCAGCCAAGCGGACAGTAACAATGAAAAACTGTTTTTT. It yields the protein CASSQADSNNEKLFF.

Of note for this clone: Its ends do not fully match the called genes, so a read error is possible. V is TRBV5-6 and J is TRBJ2-7; TRBD1 aligns across 7 bases. The end of the DNA aligns better with TRBJ2-1, so the J call may be wrong. This CDR3 contains 14 residues. CDR1 is SGHDT, CDR2 YYEEEE, per germline. In DNA form, the CDR3 reads TGTGCCAGCAGCATTCGACAGGGTATCAATGGGCAGTTCTTC. Amino acid sequence: CASSIRQGINGQFF.

DNA for the CDR3: TGTGCCAGCGCACGAGCGGGCGTCGATTCACCCCTCCACTTT. It translates to CASARAGVDSPLHF. V gene TRBV4-2 combines with J gene TRBJ1-6; D is undetermined. The CDR3 is made up of 14 amino acids. V lost 8 bases and J lost 8, with 16 bases in between. Germline V gene data show CDR1 as LGHNA and CDR2 as YNFKEQ.

CDR3 loop: CASSSFHYGYTF. CDR3 nucleotide sequence: TGTGCCAGCAGCTCCTTCCACTATGGCTACACCTTC. J is TRBJ1-2 and V is TRBV13; D not certain. Germline CDR1 is PRHDT and CDR2 is FYEKMQ (reference sequence). Trimming stripped 4 bases from V and 3 bases from J, with 6 bases between. This CDR3 is built from 12 residues.

The chain couples TRBV15 to TRBJ2-1, with 8 bases matching TRBD2. The CDR3 runs 15 residues. Germline CDR1 LNHNV, CDR2 YYDKDF (reference sequence). V shed 0 bases, J shed 6 bases, and the junction held 4 bases outside the gene matches. This CDR3 reads CATSRDPTSVNEQFF. CDR3 bases: TGTGCCACCAGCAGAGACCCGACTAGCGTCAATGAGCAGTTCTTC.